The 8 T cell receptor beta chains below were found in one sample sequenced in a study of shared clonotypes between healthy human individuals. Clones were read by immunoSEQ multiplex PCR, and TCRdb kept only the in-frame ones, dropping some. Of some 2,400,000 clones listed, approximately 95% are singletons. The specimen was naive CD4+ T cells sorted from blood. Described subset: CD45RA+ positively selected. These TCRs come from a man aged 18 to 30 in good health.

This chain connects TRBV10-3 to TRBJ1-6; D is unclear. The length of the CDR3 is 14 residues. Trimming stripped 6 bases from V and 7 bases from J, with 13 bases between. Germline loops: CDR1 ENHRY, CDR2 SYGVKD. DNA of the CDR3: TGTGCCATCAGGGAACGGACGGGAAATTCACCCCTCCACTTT. Its protein is CAIRERTGNSPLHF.

The V and J genes are TRBV5-1 and TRBJ2-4, with D possibly matching TRBD1 (7 bases). V dropped 3 bases and J dropped 2 bases, with 15 bases sitting between them. The CDR3 spans 16 residues. Germline CDR1 is SGHRS and CDR2 is YFSETQ. CDR3 sequence (DNA): TGCGCCAGCAGCTGGGGGGACAGAGACACCAAAAACATTCAGTACTTC. Translation gives CASSWGDRDTKNIQYF.

Remarks on this clone: Other DNA sequences from this sample encode an identical CDR3 as well. The chain links TRBV7-2 to TRBJ2-5, with 7 bases aligning to TRBD1. This CDR3 is built from 13 residues. Germline V CDR1 and CDR2: SGHTA, FQGNSA. Unmatched junction bases numbered 4, after V lost 4 bases and J lost 5 bases. The CDR3 region is CASSYNRGETQYF. Written as DNA, the CDR3 is TGTGCCAGCAGCTACAACAGGGGCGAGACCCAGTACTTC.

This chain links TRBV9 with TRBJ1-5; 10 bases are shared with TRBD1. J gave up 3 bases and V 4 bases, and 7 bases lay outside the gene matches. CDR3 size: 16 residues. Germline V gene sequence: CDR1 SGDLS, CDR2 YYNGEE. The CDR3 DNA sequence: TGTGCCAGCAGCATCGGACAGGGGGGGTTCAATCAGCCCCAGCATTTT. The encoded protein is CASSIGQGGFNQPQHF.

The V and J genes are TRBV9 and TRBJ2-7, with 7 bases matching TRBD1. This CDR3 comprises 14 residues. Germline CDR1 and CDR2: SGDLS and YYNGEE. Unmatched junction bases numbered 5, after V lost 4 bases and J lost 1 base. CDR3 nucleotides: TGTGCCAGCAGCTCCGGGACAGCATCCTACGAGCAGTACTTC. Its protein is CASSSGTASYEQYF.

The J gene is TRBJ2-3, the V gene TRBV5-4; TRBD2 matches at 9 bases. Germline V gene lookup returns CDR1 SGHNT and CDR2 YYREEE (reference sequence). The CDR3 consists of 15 residues. With 4 bases clipped from V and 1 base from J, the junction kept 4 bases outside the gene matches. CDR3 nucleotide sequence: TGTGCCAGCAGCCCCGCGGGGGGGGGCACAGATACGCAGTATTTT. The encoded protein is CASSPAGGGTDTQYF.

The chain recombines TRBV7-2 with TRBJ1-2; D is possibly TRBD1 (5 bases). The V end was cut by 1 base, the J end by 8 bases, with 17 bases between. Per the germline V gene, CDR1 is SGHTA and CDR2 is FQGNSA. CDR3 length equals 15 residues. The CDR3 coding sequence is TGTGCCAGCAGCTTAGTGGGTTGGAATAGGGACGGCTACACCTTC. It translates to CASSLVGWNRDGYTF.

J is TRBJ1-2 and V is TRBV7-9; 8 nucleotides agree with TRBD1. The junction had 2 bases not matched to a gene; V was cut back by 4 bases and J by 4 bases. The CDR3 runs 13 residues. The germline CDR1 and CDR2 sequences are SEHNR and FQNEAQ (reference sequence). Here the CDR3 DNA reads TGTGCCAGCAGCTACGGGACAGGCTATGGCTACACCTTC. It is translated as CASSYGTGYGYTF. Full variable domain (outside the CDR3, taken from reference TRBV7-9 and TRBJ1-2): DTGVSQNPRHKITKRGQNVTFRCDPISEHNRLYWYRQTLGQGPEFLTYFQNEAQLEKSRLLSDRFSAERPKGSFSTLEIQRTEQGDSAMYLCASSYGTGYGYTFGSGTRLTVV.